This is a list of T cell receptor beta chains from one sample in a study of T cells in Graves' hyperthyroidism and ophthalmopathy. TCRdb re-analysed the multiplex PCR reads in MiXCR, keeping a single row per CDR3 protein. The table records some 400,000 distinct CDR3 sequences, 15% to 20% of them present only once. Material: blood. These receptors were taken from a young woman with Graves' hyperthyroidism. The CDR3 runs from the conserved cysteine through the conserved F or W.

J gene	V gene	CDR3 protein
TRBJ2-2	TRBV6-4	CASSEGDRGSGELFF
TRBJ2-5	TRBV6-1	CASSETSGSGETQYF
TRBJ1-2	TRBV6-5	CASSYSPTGYTF
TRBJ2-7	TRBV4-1	CASSQEERAYEQYF
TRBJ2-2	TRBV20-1	CSASLGGPSTGELFF
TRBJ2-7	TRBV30	CAWTPRDTVDEQYF
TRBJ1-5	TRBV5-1	CASSPHYGNQPQHF
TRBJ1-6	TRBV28	CASGGAQNSPLHF
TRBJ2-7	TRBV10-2	CASSDPNRGSYEQYF
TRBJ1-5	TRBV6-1	CASSELTGGGQPQHF
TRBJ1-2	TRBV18	CASSTLLGQKEESYGYTF
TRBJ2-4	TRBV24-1	CATSDSHPDNWNIKYF
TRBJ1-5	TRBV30	CAWSDASNQPQHF
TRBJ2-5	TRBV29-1	CSVVEPSLQETQYF
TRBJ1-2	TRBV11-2	CASSPGMGQRGYTF
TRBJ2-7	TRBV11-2	CASSDLRGSYEQYF
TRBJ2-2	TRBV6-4	CASSAQGGHTGELFF
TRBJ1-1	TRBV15	CATSSRTEAFF
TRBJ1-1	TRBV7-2	CASSKGRENTEAFF
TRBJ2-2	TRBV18	CASSPGQNTGELFF
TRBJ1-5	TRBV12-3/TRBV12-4	CASSFGENNQPQHF
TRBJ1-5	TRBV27	CASSLEGHLQPQHF
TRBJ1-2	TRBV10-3	CAISAPGQGWGYTF
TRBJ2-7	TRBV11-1	CASSPASGTGDYGNYEQYF
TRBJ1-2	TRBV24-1	CATGTGTGYTF
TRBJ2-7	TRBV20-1	CSARLAEPYEQYF
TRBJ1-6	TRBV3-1	CASSQTTGSDSPLHF
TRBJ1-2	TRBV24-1	CATSEQGRFYYGYTF
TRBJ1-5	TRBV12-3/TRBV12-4	CASRQGDWSNQPQHF
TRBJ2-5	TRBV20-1	CSASWTGETQYF
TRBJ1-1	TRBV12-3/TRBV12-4	CASSPGRMTTEAFF
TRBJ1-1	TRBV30	CAWRGGTEAFF
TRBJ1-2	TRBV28	CASSFPDYAYGYTF
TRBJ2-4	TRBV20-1	CSASPSQSSRGSQYF
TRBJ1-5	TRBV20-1	CSANDGTNQPQHF
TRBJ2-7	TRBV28	CASRVGRNYEQYF
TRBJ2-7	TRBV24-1	CATSDETGTYEQYF
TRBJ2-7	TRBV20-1	CSASNAGAHYEQYF
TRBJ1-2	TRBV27	CASSLGSYHGYTF
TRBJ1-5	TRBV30	CAWSVEGNQPQHF
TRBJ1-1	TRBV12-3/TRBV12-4	CASSLLAKGFNTEAFF
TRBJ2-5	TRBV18	CASSLGTGQETQYF
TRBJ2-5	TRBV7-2	CASSSTGQQETQYF
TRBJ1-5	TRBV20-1	CSCGQPNQPQHF
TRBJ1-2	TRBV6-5	CASSYSGTNYGYTF
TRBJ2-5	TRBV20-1	CSATRDFQETQYF
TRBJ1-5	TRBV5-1	CASSPRQGVQPQHF
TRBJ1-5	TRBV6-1	CASSEVGQGKQPQHF
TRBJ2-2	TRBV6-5	CASSYSGLSNTGELFF
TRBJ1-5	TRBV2	CASDSVAGHSNQPQHF
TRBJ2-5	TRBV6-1	CASSLSLAVEETQYF
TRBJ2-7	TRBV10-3	CAITAGTGGAGEQYF
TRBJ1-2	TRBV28	CASSSRGYYGYTF
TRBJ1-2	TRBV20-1	CSAEAGYYGYTF
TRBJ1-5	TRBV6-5	CASSYTKETGSNQPQHF
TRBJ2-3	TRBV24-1	CATSDRQGRGTDTQYF
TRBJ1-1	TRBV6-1	CASISGQSNTEAFF
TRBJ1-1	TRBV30	CAWSGQGAVEAFF
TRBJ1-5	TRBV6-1	CASSEQGGGGNQPQHF